The 13 T cell receptor beta chains below all came from one sample that was sequenced in a study of T cell responses to AZD1222 COVID-19 vaccine. Here immunoSEQ multiplex PCR was the method, and the copy in TCRdb shows in-frame clones only, minus some. This table holds approximately 88,000 clones, 70% to 90% found once. The material sequenced was peripheral blood, taken 28 days after the second AZD1222 dose. Source of these receptors: an adult who received the AZD1222 COVID-19 vaccine.

V usage is TRBV2 and J usage is TRBJ2-7; 7 bases map to TRBD2. V trimming: 6 bases; J trimming: 2 bases; junction bases outside the gene matches: 4. The CDR3 runs 13 residues. Germline CDR1 and CDR2: SNHLY and FYNNEI. The CDR3 spells CASRLGLTYEQYF. CDR3 sequence (DNA): TGTGCCAGCAGATTGGGACTAACCTACGAGCAGTACTTC.

The rearrangement links TRBV12-5 to TRBJ1-1; 8 bases agree with TRBD1. V was pared by 0 bases and J by 4 bases, with 4 bases of the junction left unmatched. The CDR3 sequence is 15 residues long. Germline CDR1 LGHNT, CDR2 FRNRAP. The CDR3 loop reads CASGLVPGGGTEAFF. CDR3 nucleotide sequence: TGTGCTAGTGGTTTGGTACCAGGGGGCGGCACTGAAGCTTTCTTT.

This CDR3 reads CASSDRNSNQPQHF. CDR3 DNA sequence: TGTGCCAGCAGTGACAGAAATAGCAATCAGCCCCAGCATTTT. The chain uses TRBV6-1 and TRBJ1-5; no firm D call. There are 14 residues in the CDR3. Germline CDR1 and CDR2: MNHNS and SASEGT. V dropped 3 bases and J dropped 0 bases, with 6 bases sitting between them.

The gene calls are TRBV7-9 and TRBJ1-2; no reliable D call. Trimming left V 3 bases short and J 6 bases short, with 14 bases between. The V gene's germline CDR1 is SEHNR and CDR2 FQNEAQ (reference sequence). This CDR3 has 14 residues. The chain's CDR3 is CASSFVTGLNGYTF. CDR3 DNA: TGTGCCAGCAGCTTCGTCACGGGGTTGAATGGCTACACCTTC.

This chain links TRBV24-1 with TRBJ2-3; D might be TRBD2 (5 bases). The length of the CDR3 is 15 residues. The V gene lost 4 bases and the J gene lost 4 bases, with 14 bases spanning the gap. Germline V CDR1 and CDR2: KGHDR, SFDVKD. The CDR3 DNA reads as TGTGCCACCAGTGACAAACTAGATGCATCAGATACGCAGTATTTT. This sequence encodes CATSDKLDASDTQYF.

As regards this clone: The sample carries other DNA sequences with the same CDR3. V and J are TRBV6-1 and TRBJ1-2, with D maybe TRBD1 (6 bases). Between the trimmed V and J ends, which lost 1 base and 7 bases, there was a span of 10 bases. CDR1 and CDR2 (germline): MNHNS, SASEGT. This CDR3 spans 13 amino acids. In nucleotides, the CDR3 is TGTGCCAGCAGTGAAGTGAGGGGGGGTGGCTACACCTTC. Encoded protein: CASSEVRGGGYTF.

V gene TRBV18 combines with J gene TRBJ2-1; D possibly corresponds to TRBD1 (5 bases). CDR1 and CDR2 (germline): KGHSH, LQKENI. This CDR3 comprises 13 residues. V was clipped by 3 bases and J by 3 bases, with 6 bases between them. In DNA, the CDR3 is TGTGCCAGCTCACCCGACAGCTACAATGAGCAGTTCTTC. Protein: CASSPDSYNEQFF.

V usage is TRBV7-2 and J usage is TRBJ2-2; D might be TRBD1 (6 bases). The CDR3 contains 15 residues. Germline V lookup: CDR1 SGHTA, CDR2 FQGNSA. The V end lost 5 bases, the J end lost 0 bases, and 10 bases lay between the germline ends. CDR3: CASSPTGANTGELFF. DNA of the CDR3: TGTGCCAGCAGCCCGACAGGAGCGAACACCGGGGAGCTGTTTTTT.

The chain is built from TRBV5-6 and TRBJ2-6; unclear D gene. The CDR3 runs 14 residues. Germline CDR1 is SGHDT and CDR2 is YYEEEE. Trimming left V 0 bases short and J 4 bases short, with 5 bases between. In DNA, the CDR3 is TGTGCCAGCAGCTTGGGGGGAGGGGCCAACGTCCTGACTTTC. It translates to CASSLGGGANVLTF.

This rearrangement joins TRBV30 to TRBJ1-5; TRBD1 matches 8 bases. The CDR3 is 14 amino acids. V trimming: 3 bases; J trimming: 5 bases; junction bases outside the gene matches: 6. Germline lookup yields CDR1 GTSNPN and CDR2 SVGIG (reference sequence). CDR3 DNA sequence: TGTGCCTGGAGCGGGCAGGGGGCCTATCAGCCCCAGCATTTT. It is translated as CAWSGQGAYQPQHF.

V gene TRBV6-1 combines with J gene TRBJ1-6; tentatively, D is TRBD1 (6 bases). CDR1 is MNHNS, CDR2 SASEGT, per germline. Trimming shortened V by 3 bases and J by 0 bases, and 15 bases separated the two germline ends. CDR3 length equals 18 residues. The DNA of the CDR3 is TGTGCCAGCAGTGACAGGGGACACTTTAGCTCCTATAATTCACCCCTCCACTTT. Translation gives CASSDRGHFSSYNSPLHF.

The J gene is TRBJ1-3, the V gene TRBV18, with D maybe TRBD1 (6 bases). This CDR3 has 16 amino acids. V was clipped by 3 bases and J by 0 bases, with 12 bases between them. Germline-derived CDR1 and CDR2 are KGHSH and LQKENI. CDR3 sequence reads: CASSPGDNHSGNTIYF. The CDR3, as DNA: TGTGCCAGCTCACCGGGGGACAACCACTCTGGAAACACCATATATTTT.

This clone was seen a single time. The chain joins TRBV7-2 to TRBJ1-2; the D is unclear. Per the germline V gene, CDR1 is SGHTA and CDR2 is FQGNSA. This CDR3 is built from 15 residues. The ends were cut back, 2 bases at V and 5 bases at J, with 15 bases in the middle. The chain's CDR3 is CASSLSSGRLYGYTF. As DNA, the CDR3 is TGTGCCAGCAGCTTATCCAGTGGGCGGTTATATGGCTACACCTTC. Full variable domain (missing parts from reference TRBV7-2 and TRBJ1-2): GAGVSQSPSNKVTEKGKDVELRCDPISGHTALYWYRQSLGQGLEFLIYFQGNSAPDKSGLPSDRFSAERTGGSVSTLTIQRTQQEDSAVYLCASSLSSGRLYGYTFGSGTRLTVV.